This entry describes one TCR beta chain. These data come from a study of blood T cell repertoires in COVID-19. The J segment lost 0 bases and the V segment lost 6 bases, leaving 5 bases of the junction unmatched. Germline CDR1 reads MNHEY; CDR2 reads SVGAGI. The CDR3 extends over 15 amino acids. Original processing notes: Quantification of nucleated cells was approximated via reference gene primer amplification. Sequencing used immunoSEQ multiplex PCR; TCRdb keeps in-frame clones, though not all of them. That table supplies the V and J calls and clone size; D and trimming were determined from the DNA. The sample carries 37,000 or so clones, 75% to 90% recorded once.

The chain carries TRBV6-5 and TRBJ1-1, with 9 bases aligning to TRBD1. This TCR came from a human donor in a cohort sampled during active COVID-19. The sample was peripheral blood. CDR3 in DNA: TGTGCCAGCAGGGACAGGGACAGGGTGAACACTGAAGCTTTCTTT. Translated: CASRDRDRVNTEAFF.